One sample yielded the 6 T cell receptor beta chains listed below, sequenced in a study of blood T cell repertoires in COVID-19. The data were produced by immunoSEQ multiplex PCR, yet TCRdb's version contains in-frame clones alone and is incomplete. The sample has some 290,000 clones, approximately 87% seen once. Sequencing was done on a sample of peripheral blood. These receptors all come from a young woman with COVID-19, enrolled during active disease.

The chain is built from TRBV3-1 (or the pseudogene TRBV3-2) and TRBJ2-7; 7 nucleotides align to TRBD2. After removal of 3 bases from V and 4 bases from J, the junction contained 6 bases not matched to a gene. CDR1 LGHDT and CDR2 YNNKEL come from the germline V gene (reference sequence). This CDR3 has 14 residues. CDR3 sequence: CASSHGGGPYEQYF. The CDR3 nucleotides read TGTGCCAGCAGCCATGGCGGGGGACCGTACGAGCAGTACTTC.

The rearrangement uses TRBV6-5 and TRBJ1-2, with TRBD1 matching 7 bases. V lost 8 bases and J lost 5; bases outside the gene matches: 2. The CDR3 sequence is 11 residues long. Germline CDR1 is MNHEY and CDR2 is SVGAGI. Here the CDR3 reads CASGRGYGYTF. The CDR3 region has the DNA TGTGCCAGCGGCAGGGGGTATGGCTACACCTTC.

A remark on this clone: The same CDR3 can be traced to other DNA sequences in this sample. The rearrangement links TRBV5-1 to TRBJ2-7, with D perhaps TRBD1 (6 bases). Germline assignment: CDR1 SGHRS and CDR2 YFSETQ. Trimming removed 3 bases at V and 0 bases at J, with 7 bases between. The CDR3 length is 13 residues. The CDR3 nucleotides read TGCGCCAGCAGCTGGGACACCTCCTACGAGCAGTACTTC. Its protein is CASSWDTSYEQYF.

V and J are TRBV4-1 and TRBJ2-1; 13 bases fit TRBD2. V lost 5 bases to trimming and J lost 8 bases; unmatched junction nucleotides: 6. CDR3 length: 15 residues. Per the germline V gene, CDR1 is MGHRA and CDR2 is YSYEKL. Here the CDR3 reads CASSRTSGGLDEQFF. DNA of the CDR3: TGCGCCAGCAGCAGGACTAGCGGGGGTCTCGATGAGCAGTTCTTC.

V and J are TRBV4-1 and TRBJ1-2; the D gene is possibly TRBD1 (6 bases). The CDR3 is made up of 15 amino acids. Trimming took 8 bases from V and 6 from J, leaving 22 bases between them. CDR1 is MGHRA and CDR2 is YSYEKL in the germline V gene. CDR3 region: CASGGGGGSYHGYTF. DNA of the CDR3: TGCGCCAGCGGGGGTGGGGGCGGATCCTATCATGGCTACACCTTC.

The V gene is TRBV18, the J gene TRBJ1-1; D possibly corresponds to TRBD1 (5 bases). This CDR3 has 17 amino acids. Trimming removed 3 bases at V and 1 base at J, with 18 bases between. CDR1 and CDR2 from the germline V gene are KGHSH and LQKENI. This CDR3 is CASSPTQGIAWNTEAFF. CDR3 bases: TGTGCCAGCTCACCGACCCAGGGAATTGCTTGGAACACTGAAGCTTTCTTT.